This T cell receptor (beta chain) appears in the sequencing data of a study of Graves' ophthalmopathy and Graves' hyperthyroidism. Trimming left V 6 bases short and J 6 bases short, with 15 bases between. Germline V lookup: CDR1 SGDLS, CDR2 YYNGEE. This CDR3 is 13 amino acids long. Amplification from RNA transcripts yielded the TCR beta CDR3 regions. RT-PCR in the first round used HTBI primers; a second-round multiplex PCR followed. TCRdb recomputed calls from the multiplex PCR reads with MiXCR, one row per CDR3 protein. The sample shows 400,000 to 450,000 distinct CDR3 sequences, around 21% of them seen only once. This clonotype was detected ten times or more. The antigen is not known. Whole-study results and caveats: Built on 13 signatures, a model told ophthalmopathy apart from stable hyperthyroidism with about 85% sensitivity and approximately 81% specificity.

This chain uses TRBV9 with TRBJ1-1, with D unresolved. This sequence originates from a young woman with stable Graves' hyperthyroidism. The sequencing input was peripheral blood. The CDR3 sequence is CASTRTTQAEAFF. The CDR3 DNA is TGTGCCAGCACAAGGACTACGCAGGCTGAAGCTTTCTTT.